This T cell receptor beta chain appears in the sequencing data of a study of vaccination effects on CD4 cells after COVID-19. To note about this clone: Its specificity is unknown.

The repertoire was sequenced with immunoSEQ multiplex PCR; TCRdb's copy has only in-frame clones and lacks some. The profile shows tens of thousands of clones, around two thirds of them singletons. Germline V gene lookup returns CDR1 KGHSH and CDR2 LQKENI. This CDR3 contains 14 residues. V shed 2 bases and J shed 8 bases, with 12 bases lying between them. Having been cultured for ten to eleven days, the cells underwent CD4+ T cell isolation. Two doses of either BNT162b2 or mRNA-1273 were given to each participant. Sequencing used CD4+ T cells from PBMCs cultured without peptide, obtained after COVID-19 vaccination. This chain links TRBV18 with TRBJ1-4; D gene uncertain. This TCR was sampled from a human donor who received a COVID-19 vaccine. CDR3 nucleotide sequence: TGTGCCAGCTCACCATGGGATAGATCGGAAAAACTGTTTTTT. Its translation: CASSPWDRSEKLFF.